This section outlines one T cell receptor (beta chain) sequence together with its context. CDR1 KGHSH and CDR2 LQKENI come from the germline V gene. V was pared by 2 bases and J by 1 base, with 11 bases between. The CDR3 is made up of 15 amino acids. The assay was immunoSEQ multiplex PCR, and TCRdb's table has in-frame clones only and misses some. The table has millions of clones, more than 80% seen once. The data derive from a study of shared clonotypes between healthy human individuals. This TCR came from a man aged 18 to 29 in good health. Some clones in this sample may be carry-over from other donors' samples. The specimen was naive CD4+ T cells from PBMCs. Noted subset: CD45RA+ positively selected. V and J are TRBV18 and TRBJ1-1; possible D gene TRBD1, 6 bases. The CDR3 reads CASSPGQLSNTEAFF. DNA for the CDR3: TGTGCCAGCTCACCAGGACAGCTATCGAACACTGAAGCTTTCTTT.